This entry lists 27 T cell receptor beta chains sequenced from one sample in a study of T-cell reconstitution after alpha-beta-depleted transplantation in children. The TCRbeta library incorporated unique molecular identifiers. TCRdb used MiXCR to reprocess the PCR reads, holding one entry per CDR3 protein. The sample contains 150,000 to 200,000 distinct CDR3 sequences, approximately 10% of which appear only once. The specimen comprised PBMCs, sampled before TCRalphabeta/CD19-depleted stem cell transplant. These TCRs come from a boy younger than 10 with acute myeloid leukemia, due to receive a stem cell transplant.

In this sample, this clonotype turned up many times. The chain has TRBV11-2 and TRBJ2-2, with 7 bases identical to TRBD1. The CDR3 is 18 residues long. Per the germline V gene, CDR1 is SGHAT and CDR2 is FQNNGV. J lost 6 bases, V lost 4 bases, and 17 bases had no gene match. The CDR3 region has the DNA TGTGCCAGCAGCTCATTGAGAAGACAGGGAAAACCCCCCGGGGAGCTGTTTTTT. As protein: CASSSLRRQGKPPGELFF.

At least ten counts were recorded for this clonotype. V gene TRBV20-1 combines with J gene TRBJ2-5; 10 bases map to TRBD2. Germline V gene lookup returns CDR1 DFQATT and CDR2 SNEGSKA (reference sequence). The J segment lost 3 bases and the V segment lost 7 bases, leaving 8 bases of the junction unmatched. This CDR3 region has 14 residues. The DNA of the CDR3 is TGCAGTGGGAAAGCGGGAGGGCCGAAAGAGACCCAGTACTTC. This encodes CSGKAGGPKETQYF.

At least ten counts were recorded for this clonotype. The chain employs TRBV4-1 and TRBJ2-7; 10 nucleotides align to TRBD1. Germline V gives CDR1 MGHRA, CDR2 YSYEKL. V dropped 1 base and J dropped 1; count of bases not matched to a gene: 7. CDR3 length: 17 residues. CDR3 sequence reads: CASSQVWEDRGSYEQYV. CDR3 DNA sequence: TGCGCCAGCAGCCAAGTTTGGGAGGACAGGGGGTCCTACGAGCAGTACGTC.

This clonotype has at least ten counts. The chain is built from TRBV12-3 or TRBV12-4 and TRBJ1-2; possibly TRBD1 for D (5 bases). The CDR3 contains 15 residues. Deletions cut 7 bases from V and 5 bases from J, with 20 bases between. For the CDR3, the DNA is TGTGCCAGCACCGAAGGGACGGCGGGAACTTATGGCTACACCTTC. This translates into CASTEGTAGTYGYTF.

This clonotype has a count of ten or more. V usage is TRBV7-2 and J usage is TRBJ2-2, with D possibly TRBD2 on 6 matching bases. The V end lost 2 bases, the J end lost 8 bases, and 9 bases lay between the germline ends. The CDR3 runs 13 residues. The germline V gene has CDR1 SGHTA and CDR2 FQGNSA. The CDR3 loop reads CASSLTGVGELFF. For the CDR3, the DNA is TGTGCCAGCAGCTTAACGGGGGTTGGGGAGCTGTTTTTT.

This clonotype appeared many times. The J gene is TRBJ1-2, the V gene TRBV2; no clear D. Germline V gives CDR1 SNHLY, CDR2 FYNNEI. Between the trimmed V and J ends, which lost 4 bases and 4 bases, there was a span of 13 bases. The CDR3 runs to 14 residues. The CDR3 loop is CASSVLQTSYGYTF. The CDR3 nucleotides read TGTGCCAGCAGTGTACTACAGACCTCCTATGGCTACACCTTC.

This clonotype has ten or more counts. This chain links TRBV11-2 with TRBJ2-1; D unresolved. V lost 0 bases to trimming and J lost 5 bases, with 17 bases between them. The germline V gene has CDR1 SGHAT and CDR2 FQNNGV. This CDR3 region has 17 residues. CDR3 DNA sequence: TGTGCCAGCAGCTTAGATTCGTGGGATGGCAGCCACAATGAGCAGTTCTTC. It specifies CASSLDSWDGSHNEQFF.

This clonotype occurred many times. This chain links TRBV6-5 with TRBJ2-3; 11 nucleotides match TRBD2. The J segment lost 6 bases and the V segment lost 9 bases, leaving 2 bases of the junction unmatched. The CDR3 contains 12 residues. The germline V gene encodes CDR1 MNHEY and CDR2 SVGAGI. CDR3 amino acids: CASTSGSDTQYF. The CDR3 nucleotides read TGTGCCAGTACTAGCGGGAGTGATACGCAGTATTTT.

This clonotype was counted many times. The gene calls are TRBV20-1 and TRBJ2-5, with D possibly matching TRBD2 (6 bases). Trimming removed 1 base at V and 4 bases at J, with 19 bases between. Looked up from germline, CDR1 is DFQATT and CDR2 is SNEGSKA (reference sequence). This CDR3 region has 16 residues. As DNA, the CDR3 is TGCAGTGCTAGAGGTGGAGGGATGGGGGTGGGAGAGACCCAGTACTTC. Protein sequence: CSARGGGMGVGETQYF.

This clonotype showed up many times. The chain is built from TRBV2 and TRBJ1-6; D gene ambiguous. CDR3 length: 12 residues. Per germline, CDR1 SNHLY and CDR2 FYNNEI. Trimming shortened V by 2 bases and J by 8 bases, and 4 bases separated the two germline ends. CDR3 region: CASSEQDSPLHF. CDR3 nucleotides: TGTGCCAGCAGTGAACAGGATTCACCCCTCCACTTT. Complete variable domain (other parts from reference TRBV2 and TRBJ1-6): EPEVTQTPSHQVTQMGQEVILRCVPISNHLYFYWYRQILGQKVEFLVSFYNNEISEKSEIFDDQFSVERPDGSNFTLKIRSTKLEDSAMYFCASSEQDSPLHFGNGTRLTVT.

This clonotype was detected many times. The chain links TRBV5-1 to TRBJ2-3; TRBD2 agrees at 9 bases. The length of the CDR3 is 16 residues. Losses at the gene ends were 0 bases for V and 2 bases for J; bases not matched to a gene: 4. Germline assignment: CDR1 SGHRS and CDR2 YFSETQ. The CDR3 bases are TGCGCCAGCAGCTTGGAACCTAGCGGGGTCACAGATACGCAGTATTTT. Residues: CASSLEPSGVTDTQYF.

This clonotype was observed at least ten times. The chain recombines TRBV7-9 with TRBJ1-1; D is unclear. This CDR3 region has 15 residues. Trimming took off 1 base at V and 5 bases at J, with 14 bases between the two ends. Germline V gives CDR1 SEHNR, CDR2 FQNEAQ (reference sequence). The CDR3 reads CASSLVSLSETEAFF. Written as DNA, the CDR3 is TGTGCCAGCAGCTTAGTTTCATTGAGTGAAACTGAAGCTTTCTTT.

Comments on this clonotype: A read error may explain this, as a much larger clone is one base away. The CDR3 DNA is TGTGCCAGCAGCCCGATCGCAGGAGGCACAGATAGGCAGTATTTT. Its translation is CASSPIAGGTDRQYF. V is TRBV5-6 and J is TRBJ2-3, with D maybe TRBD2 (5 bases). CDR1 SGHDT and CDR2 YYEEEE come from the germline V gene. The CDR3 loop spans 15 amino acids.

This clonotype was counted ten times or more. This chain joins TRBV29-1 and TRBJ1-5, with a tentative D call TRBD1 (6 bases). Trimming removed 5 bases from V and 6 bases from J, with 17 bases in between. The germline gives CDR1 SQVTM, CDR2 ANQGSEA. The CDR3 is made up of 14 amino acids. The CDR3 bases are TGCAGCGTTTTGGGACTAGACAGGTCTCAGCCCCAGCATTTT. This codes for CSVLGLDRSQPQHF.

There are many counts of this clonotype. The rearrangement joins TRBV20-1 to TRBJ2-3; tentative D call: TRBD2 (7 bases). This CDR3 comprises 14 residues. The V gene's germline CDR1 is DFQATT and CDR2 SNEGSKA (reference sequence). Deletions cut 6 bases from V and 2 bases from J, with 15 bases between. CDR3 region: CSATSRGPTDTQYF. The CDR3 coding sequence is TGCAGTGCAACTTCGCGGGGGCCCACAGATACGCAGTATTTT.

This clonotype came up a few times. The V and J genes are TRBV7-3 and TRBJ2-5; TRBD2 might be the D (6 bases). CDR3 length: 13 amino acids. Trimming left V 1 base short and J 6 bases short, with 9 bases between. CDR1 and CDR2 from the germline V gene are SGHTA and FQGTGA. The CDR3 is CASSLNGGQTQYF. The CDR3 coding sequence is TGTGCCAGCAGCTTAAACGGGGGACAGACCCAGTACTTC.

Only a few counts were recorded for this clonotype. The chain combines TRBV6-1 with TRBJ1-1; no reliable D call. This CDR3 comprises 15 residues. V lost 6 bases to trimming and J lost 5 bases, with 19 bases between them. From germline, CDR1 is MNHNS and CDR2 SASEGT. The CDR3 DNA is TGTGCCAGCAGCCACATACCAGGAAAAAGGACTGAAGCTTTCTTT. This codes for CASSHIPGKRTEAFF.

This sequence joins TRBV7-6 and TRBJ2-3; D may be TRBD2 (5 bases). Trimming took off 6 bases at V and 6 bases at J, with 19 bases between the two ends. The CDR3 consists of 15 residues. Germline V gene data show CDR1 as SGHVS and CDR2 as FNYEAQ. DNA of the CDR3: TGTGCCAGCAGACTGACTGTCTCGGGGTCCGATACGCAGTATTTT. Its translation is CASRLTVSGSDTQYF.

The chain recombines TRBV5-1 with TRBJ2-2, with D possibly being TRBD1 or TRBD2 (7 bases each). Germline CDR1 SGHRS, CDR2 YFSETQ. The CDR3 contains 17 residues. The V and J ends lost 0 bases and 2 bases respectively, with 14 bases between them. As DNA, the CDR3 is TGCGCCAGCAGCTTGGAAGGGAGGGGGCGCAACACCGGGGAGCTGTTTTTT. This encodes CASSLEGRGRNTGELFF.

The sample holds many counts of this clonotype. The rearrangement links TRBV7-9 to TRBJ1-1, with D unclear. The CDR3 contains 15 residues. V was cut by 2 bases and J by 2 bases, with 12 bases left in between. Germline loops: CDR1 SEHNR, CDR2 FQNEAQ (reference sequence). This CDR3 reads CASSLRSGGNTEAFF. DNA for the CDR3: TGTGCCAGCAGCTTAAGGTCGGGTGGAAACACTGAAGCTTTCTTT.

In this sample, this clonotype turned up many times. The V call is TRBV25-1, the J call TRBJ2-1; D may correspond to TRBD1 or TRBD2 (6 bases each). The CDR3 loop spans 15 amino acids. CDR1 is MGHDK, CDR2 SYGVNS, per germline. V lost 2 bases, J lost 5 bases, and 13 bases lay in between. The CDR3 loop is CASSERGLEDNEQFF. The CDR3 DNA is TGTGCCAGCAGTGAACGGGGGCTAGAGGACAATGAGCAGTTCTTC.

This clonotype showed up many times. This chain connects TRBV24-1 to TRBJ2-2; 9 bases are a match to TRBD1. Looked up from germline, CDR1 is KGHDR and CDR2 is SFDVKD. The CDR3 contains 14 residues. Losses at the gene ends were 10 bases for V and 4 bases for J; bases not matched to a gene: 6. In DNA, the CDR3 is TGTGCCACTACGACAGGGGGAGGCACCGGGGAGCTGTTTTTT. It is translated as CATTTGGGTGELFF.

Comment on this clonotype: A read error may explain this, as a much larger clone is one base away. The chain uses TRBV11-2 and TRBJ2-1, with 8 bases identical to TRBD1. Germline V gene data show CDR1 as SGHAT and CDR2 as FQNNGV. The CDR3 covers 14 residues. J was trimmed by 6 bases and V by 1 base; bases with no gene match: 2. CDR3 protein: CASSLVGQVNEQFF. In nucleotides, the CDR3 is TGTGCCAGCAGCTTAGTGGGACAGGTCAATGAGCAGTTCTTC. The variable domain in full, with the rest retrieved from reference TRBV11-2 and TRBJ2-1, is EAGVAQSPRYKIIEKRQSVAFWCNPISGHATLYWYQQILGQGPKLLIQFQNNGVVDDSQLPKDRFSAERLKGVDSTLKIQPAKLEDSAVYLCASSLVGQVNEQFFGPGTRLTVL.

This clonotype was seen at least ten times. The chain has TRBV5-1 and TRBJ2-2; 12 bases line up with TRBD2. Germline V gene data show CDR1 as SGHRS and CDR2 as YFSETQ. J lost 6 bases, V lost 0 bases, and 9 bases had no gene match. The CDR3 has 18 amino acids. The CDR3 loop is CASSLATSGSFGPGELFF. The CDR3 DNA is TGCGCCAGCAGCTTGGCGACTAGCGGGAGTTTTGGACCCGGGGAGCTGTTTTTT.

This rearrangement joins TRBV5-3 to TRBJ1-1, with D maybe TRBD1 (5 bases). TRBV5-3 is marked as an open reading frame, function uncertain. The V gene lost 8 bases and the J gene lost 5 bases, with 16 bases spanning the gap. The CDR3 sequence is 13 residues long. CDR3 protein: CASSPLRGTEAFF. The CDR3 bases are TGTGCCAGCTCCCCCTTACGGGGGACTGAAGCTTTCTTT.

This clonotype was seen ten or more times. This sequence joins TRBV28 and TRBJ1-5; 7 bases fit TRBD1. V lost 9 bases, J lost 6 bases, and 5 bases stayed unmatched. The CDR3 runs 12 residues. CDR1 and CDR2 (germline): MDHEN, SYDVKM. The CDR3 loop is CARRQGRQPQHF. DNA of the CDR3: TGTGCCAGGCGACAGGGCCGTCAGCCCCAGCATTTT.

This clonotype was detected many times. The chain recombines TRBV12-3 or TRBV12-4 with TRBJ2-3; no definite D call. V dropped 7 bases and J dropped 7 bases, with 9 bases sitting between them. The CDR3 runs to 11 residues. Written as DNA, the CDR3 is TGTGCCAGCACCCCTCGAAATACGCAGTATTTT. Its translation: CASTPRNTQYF.